The TCR beta chain described here comes from a study of blood T cell repertoires in COVID-19. The table came from immunoSEQ multiplex PCR; TCRdb's copy has only in-frame clones and leaves some out. This table holds 200,000 or so clones, approximately 79% found once. Germline V gene lookup returns CDR1 LGHNA and CDR2 YSLEER. V dropped 0 bases and J dropped 4 bases, with 10 bases sitting between them. This CDR3 region has 14 residues. The TCR originated in a human donor in a cohort sampled during active COVID-19. Sequences were obtained from peripheral blood. The chain is built from TRBV4-3 and TRBJ2-7; perhaps TRBD1 as D (5 bases). The CDR3 protein is CASSQDRALYEQYF. The CDR3 region has the DNA TGCGCCAGCAGCCAAGACAGGGCTCTATACGAGCAGTACTTC.